This passage covers 14 T cell receptor beta chains from one sample sequenced in a study of OX40 agonist ivuxolimab in advanced cancers. Clones were sequenced by immunoSEQ multiplex PCR, and TCRdb holds only the in-frame ones, with some missing. The sample has about 24,000 clones, roughly 79% seen once. The sequenced sample was CD4+ or CD8+ T cells sorted from blood, obtained in a trial of the OX40 agonist ivuxolimab. The origin of the receptors is an adult with an advanced solid tumor such as melanoma, head and neck, liver or kidney cancer.

This clone was seen more than once but under ten times. The V call is TRBV15, the J call TRBJ2-2; no clear D gene. Germline values: CDR1 LNHNV, CDR2 YYDKDF (reference sequence). The CDR3 totals 15 residues. The V gene lost 1 base and the J gene lost 0 bases, with 6 bases spanning the gap. This CDR3 reads CATSRGLSNTGELFF. For the CDR3, the DNA is TGTGCCACCAGCAGAGGACTCTCGAACACCGGGGAGCTGTTTTTT.

The J gene is TRBJ1-2, the V gene TRBV28; no definite D call. This CDR3 comprises 12 residues. V lost 3 bases and J 8 bases, leaving 10 bases between the germline ends. Germline CDR1 reads MDHEN; CDR2 reads SYDVKM. The CDR3 DNA sequence: TGTGCCAGCAGTTTGCCCACCGGGGGCTACACCTTC. Its protein product is CASSLPTGGYTF.

The chain has TRBV11-3 and TRBJ2-7; TRBD1 aligns across 7 bases. From germline, CDR1 is SGHNT and CDR2 YENEEA. The CDR3 extends over 20 amino acids. After removal of 0 bases from V and 4 bases from J, the junction contained 21 bases not matched to a gene. The CDR3 DNA sequence: TGTGCCAGCAGCTTAGAATGGGGTGTGGTGCGACAGGGTATTTTGTACGAGCAGTACTTC. Protein: CASSLEWGVVRQGILYEQYF.

The chain carries TRBV5-1 and TRBJ2-3; TRBD2 aligns across 12 bases. V dropped 3 bases and J dropped 3; count of bases not matched to a gene: 14. CDR1 SGHRS and CDR2 YFSETQ come from the germline V gene. The CDR3 is made up of 19 amino acids. The CDR3 DNA reads as TGCGCCAGCAGCTCGAGACCCCCTAGCGGGGGGGCTGGAACAGATACGCAGTATTTT. It specifies CASSSRPPSGGAGTDTQYF.

CDR3 sequence reads: CASSRGGGGEQFF. The CDR3 DNA reads TGTGCCAGTAGTAGAGGGGGGGGAGGCGAGCAGTTCTTC. This chain joins TRBV19 and TRBJ2-1, with D tentatively TRBD2 (7 bases). The CDR3 sequence is 13 residues long. V lost 4 bases to trimming and J lost 10 bases, with 14 bases between them. Germline-derived CDR1 and CDR2 are LNHDA and SQIVND (reference sequence). The full variable domain, completed using reference TRBV19 and TRBJ2-1, is DGGITQSPKYLFRKEGQNVTLSCEQNLNHDAMYWYRQDPGQGLRLIYYSQIVNDFQKGDIAEGYSVSREKKESFPLTVTSAQKNPTAFYLCASSRGGGGEQFFGPGTRLTVL.

This chain links TRBV5-1 with TRBJ2-7; perhaps TRBD1 as D (5 bases). Germline loops: CDR1 SGHRS, CDR2 YFSETQ. This CDR3 contains 16 residues. The V end was cut by 4 bases, the J end by 0 bases, with 17 bases between. CDR3 nucleotide sequence: TGCGCCAGCAGCCGTACCACACGACAGACCTCCTACGAGCAGTACTTC. Its translation is CASSRTTRQTSYEQYF.

The chain carries TRBV19 and TRBJ2-1; possible D gene TRBD2, 5 bases. The CDR3 contains 14 residues. Trimming removed 3 bases at V and 7 bases at J, with 13 bases between. The germline gives CDR1 LNHDA, CDR2 SQIVND (reference sequence). In DNA, the CDR3 is TGTGCCAGTAGTATGGCGGACTCCTGGAATGAGCAGTTCTTC. Translating gives CASSMADSWNEQFF. Using reference TRBV19 and TRBJ2-1 for the parts outside the CDR3, the full variable domain is DGGITQSPKYLFRKEGQNVTLSCEQNLNHDAMYWYRQDPGQGLRLIYYSQIVNDFQKGDIAEGYSVSREKKESFPLTVTSAQKNPTAFYLCASSMADSWNEQFFGPGTRLTVL.

CDR3: CASSLGRFQEQFF. In DNA form, the CDR3 reads TGTGCCAGCAGCTTAGGGAGGTTTCAAGAGCAGTTCTTC. The V call is TRBV7-2, the J call TRBJ2-1; D perhaps matches TRBD2 (5 bases). V was shortened by 1 base and J by 10 bases, with 11 bases between the two germline ends. The CDR3 loop spans 13 amino acids. Germline V CDR1 and CDR2: SGHTA, FQGNSA. The entire variable domain, with the rest obtained from reference TRBV7-2 and TRBJ2-1, is as follows: GAGVSQSPSNKVTEKGKDVELRCDPISGHTALYWYRQSLGQGLEFLIYFQGNSAPDKSGLPSDRFSAERTGGSVSTLTIQRTQQEDSAVYLCASSLGRFQEQFFGPGTRLTVL.

This chain links TRBV15 with TRBJ1-3; D might be TRBD1 (5 bases). Per the germline V gene, CDR1 is LNHNV and CDR2 is YYDKDF (reference sequence). The CDR3 is 16 amino acids. Trimming took off 5 bases at V and 3 bases at J, with 17 bases between the two ends. Here the CDR3 DNA reads TGTGCCACCAGCTGGGACGGCAGACATAGTGGAAACACCATATATTTT. It specifies CATSWDGRHSGNTIYF.

This sequence joins TRBV18 and TRBJ1-5, with 7 bases lining up with TRBD1. CDR3 length equals 14 residues. With 6 bases clipped from V and 5 bases from J, the junction kept 7 bases outside the gene matches. The germline V gene has CDR1 KGHSH and CDR2 LQKENI. CDR3 sequence: CASSRQGQDQPQHF. Here the CDR3 DNA reads TGTGCCAGCTCGCGACAGGGCCAGGATCAGCCCCAGCATTTT. Looking up the rest from reference TRBV18 and TRBJ1-5 gives the full variable domain: NAGVMQNPRHLVRRRGQEARLRCSPMKGHSHVYWYRQLPEEGLKFMVYLQKENIIDESGMPKERFSAEFPKEGPSILRIQQVVRGDSAAYFCASSRQGQDQPQHFGDGTRLSIL.

This clone was found a few times. The rearrangement uses TRBV5-4 and TRBJ2-2; the match to TRBD1 covers 8 bases. The length of the CDR3 is 15 residues. Germline V gene data show CDR1 as SGHNT and CDR2 as YYREEE (reference sequence). V dropped 3 bases and J dropped 6; count of bases not matched to a gene: 7. CDR3 protein: CASSWTGSGPGELFF. In nucleotides, the CDR3 is TGTGCCAGCAGCTGGACAGGGAGCGGCCCCGGGGAGCTGTTTTTT.

This clone appeared once. As DNA, the CDR3 is TGTGCCAGCAGCTTAGGGGGAGAGAACACTGAAGCTTTCTTT. It encodes CASSLGGENTEAFF. V is TRBV11-3 and J is TRBJ1-1; D is unresolved. In germline, CDR1 is SGHNT, CDR2 YENEEA. The CDR3 consists of 14 residues. Trimming left V 1 base short and J 1 base short, with 7 bases between.

The chain employs TRBV4-2 and TRBJ1-3, with 8 bases aligning to TRBD1. The junction had 2 bases not matched to a gene; V was cut back by 0 bases and J by 4 bases. Germline V gives CDR1 LGHNA, CDR2 YNFKEQ. This CDR3 comprises 15 residues. CDR3 coding DNA: TGTGCCAGCAGCCAAGATGCAGGGGGCGGAAACACCATATATTTT. Translating it yields CASSQDAGGGNTIYF.

The genes are TRBV28 and TRBJ2-7; 8 nucleotides align to TRBD1. The V gene end was trimmed by 7 bases and the J gene end by 1 base; junction bases not matched to a gene: 9. Germline-derived CDR1 and CDR2 are MDHEN and SYDVKM. The CDR3 consists of 15 residues. This CDR3 reads CASTGRGTGSYEQYF. CDR3 bases: TGTGCCAGCACCGGCCGAGGGACAGGATCCTACGAGCAGTACTTC.